One sample yielded the 8 T cell receptor gamma chains listed below, sequenced in a study of γδ T cells in repeated Plasmodium falciparum infection (dated by TCRdb to the early 2020s). The library was produced with multiplex PCR. Sequenced on an Illumina MiSeq. In TCRdb, clones were called once more from the public reads by CATT, and rows of identical DNA were later combined. This sample has some 14,000 gamma-chain clones in its table, and 1.5% to 2% of those were observed once. The ten largest clones represent approximately 30% of the sample. For bulk TCR repertoire analysis, Vgamma9/Vdelta2+ and Vdelta2-negative gammadelta T cell populations were isolated by flow sorting from peripheral blood mononuclear cells. Sequenced: gamma-delta T cells from blood. The origin of the receptors is a pool of human donors (malaria-infected and uninfected, not separated).

This clone was detected a few times. The amino acid sequence in TCRdb belongs to a much larger clone and departs from this DNA's translation at residue 10, likely a sequencing read error; the sequence shown is translated from the DNA. The chain is built from TRGV9 and TRGJ1 or TRGJ2. The J gene was not available in TCRdb and was assigned here by matching the DNA to germline segments. Per the germline V gene, CDR1 is GITISATS and CDR2 is ISYDGTV (reference sequence). The CDR3 loop spans 13 amino acids. The CDR3 loop reads CALWEESYYRKLF. DNA for the CDR3: TGTGCCTTGTGGGAGGAATCTTATTATAGGAAACTCTTT.

This clone was observed at least ten times. The TCRdb protein comes from a much larger clone and disagrees with this DNA's translation at residue 13, likely due to a read error; the protein given here is derived from the DNA. The chain combines TRGV9 with TRGJP. TCRdb records no J gene; here it was assigned by comparing the DNA to germline. Per germline, CDR1 GITISATS and CDR2 ISYDGTV (reference sequence). The CDR3 runs 16 residues. The CDR3 region is CALWDRQELGKKTKVF. CDR3 DNA sequence: TGTGCCTTGTGGGACCGCCAAGAGTTGGGCAAAAAAACCAAGGTATTT.

With regard to this clone: TCRdb records a much larger clone's protein for this DNA, with a difference at residue 4 that likely arises from a read error; the protein given is the translation of the DNA. This sequence joins TRGV9 and TRGJ1 or TRGJ2. Germline matching of the DNA provided the J gene here, since TCRdb leaves it blank. Per germline, CDR1 GITISATS and CDR2 ISYDGTV (reference sequence). The CDR3 spans 12 residues. The CDR3 sequence is CALREIPNKKLF. DNA for the CDR3: TGTGCCTTGCGGGAGATACCGAATAAGAAACTCTTT.

This clone was seen repeatedly, ten times or more. The protein recorded in TCRdb matches a much larger clone and deviates from this DNA's translation at residue 6, suggesting a read error; the protein here is obtained by translating the DNA. The V gene is TRGV9, the J gene TRGJ1 or TRGJ2. The V gene end was trimmed by 2 bases and the J gene end by 12 bases; junction bases not matched to a gene: 4. CDR1 and CDR2 from the germline V gene are GITISATS and ISYDGTV (reference sequence). There are 10 residues in the CDR3. This CDR3 is CALWEDWKLF. The CDR3 coding sequence is TGTGCCTTGTGGGAGGATTGGAAACTCTTT.

In its sample, this clone was seen a few times. This DNA's translation and the protein TCRdb lists, from a much larger clone, do not match at residue 10, likely due to a read error; the protein shown is translated from the DNA. The genes are TRGV9 and TRGJP. Because TCRdb records no J gene, it was assigned here through a match of the DNA to germline. CDR1 and CDR2 from the germline V gene are GITISATS and ISYDGTV (reference sequence). The CDR3 extends over 17 amino acids. This CDR3 reads CALWDPAQESGKKIKVF. In DNA, the CDR3 is TGTGCCTTGTGGGACCCCGCCCAAGAGTCGGGCAAAAAAATCAAGGTATTT.

This clone appeared a few times. This is likely an artifact of a read error, given a far larger clone one base away. The sample carries other DNA sequences with the same CDR3. The J gene has no call, while the V gene is TRGV9. Looked up from germline, CDR1 is GITISATS and CDR2 is ISYDGTV (reference sequence). CDR3 length equals 17 residues. CDR3 sequence reads: CALWEVKPELGKKIKVF. The CDR3 DNA is TGTGCCTTGTGGGAGGTGAAGCCAGAGTTGGGCAAAAAAATCAAGGTGTTT.

The table lists this clone with many counts. A much larger clone differs by one base, so this may be a read error. The DNA of the CDR3 is TGCGCCTTATACCCGACTTATTATAAGAAACTCTTT. Translation: CALYPTYYKKLF. The chain combines TRGV9 with TRGJ1 or TRGJ2. Germline loops: CDR1 GITISATS, CDR2 ISYDGTV (reference sequence). The CDR3 sequence is 12 residues long.

Ten or more counts support this clone. A single base is all that separates this from a far larger clone, so a read error is likely. Other nucleotide sequences in the sample specify the same CDR3. The J gene is TRGJ1 or TRGJ2, the V gene TRGV3. CDR1 and CDR2 from the germline V gene are VTNTFY and YDVSTARD (reference sequence). The CDR3 contains 14 residues. V lost 2 bases and J lost 5; bases outside the gene matches: 9. CDR3 sequence: CATWDKQSDYKKLF. The CDR3 nucleotides are TGTGCCACCTGGGACAAGCAATCAGATTATAAGAAACTCTTT.